The clone carrying this T cell receptor (beta chain) was seen only once. The repertoire was sequenced with immunoSEQ multiplex PCR; TCRdb's copy has only in-frame clones and lacks some. The sample holds some 130,000 clones; about 92% are singletons and the top ten take about 1.9%. The data belong to a study of control samples from healthy donors and cancer patients. Germline V gene lookup returns CDR1 LNHDA and CDR2 SQIVND (reference sequence). Trimming pared 7 bases from V and 5 bases from J, leaving 17 bases between. CDR3 length: 14 amino acids. Sequenced input: blood. This clonotype was sampled from a woman aged 50 to 65 in good health. The chain is built from TRBV19 and TRBJ1-1; D possibly corresponds to TRBD1 (6 bases). This CDR3 reads CASTQIQGQTEAFF. CDR3 bases: TGTGCCAGTACCCAAATCCAGGGGCAGACTGAAGCTTTCTTT.